These 26 T cell receptor beta chains share one sample of origin, sequenced in a study of shared clonotypes between healthy human individuals (dated by TCRdb to about 2020). The library came from the immunoSEQ multiplex PCR assay. TCRdb provides this immuneACCESS table in a form limited to in-frame rearrangements. Some clones are lacking; in checked studies, under half of them reflect an unresolved V gene, and why the rest are absent is not known. This sample is represented by 950,000 to 1,200,000 clones; roughly 80% of them were singletons. The ten largest clones add up to almost 0.9% of the sample. The sample consisted of memory CD4+ T cells from PBMCs. The label giving this sample's cell subset or site can be read as: CD45RA-negative fraction. These receptors all come from a man between 18 and 29 years old in good health. Some clones in this sample may be carry-over from other donors' samples.

This clone was detected ten times or more. The rearrangement links TRBV9 to TRBJ2-7; D assignment may be TRBD1 or TRBD2 (5 bases each). Trimming removed 4 bases from V and 9 bases from J, with 17 bases in between. The CDR3 has 13 residues. Germline V CDR1 and CDR2: SGDLS, YYNGEE. CDR3 sequence (DNA): TGTGCCAGCAGCCTTGAGGACGGGGCTCGGCAGTACTTC. It is translated as CASSLEDGARQYF.

V is TRBV28 and J is TRBJ2-1; 12 bases agree with TRBD2. CDR1 is MDHEN, CDR2 SYDVKM, per germline. V was clipped by 2 bases and J by 4 bases; unmatched bases: 0. This CDR3 comprises 15 residues. In DNA form, the CDR3 reads TGTGCCAGCAGTTTAACTAGCGGGGGGTACAATGAGCAGTTCTTC. It codes for CASSLTSGGYNEQFF.

The chain uses TRBV19 and TRBJ1-2; D possibly corresponds to TRBD1 (5 bases). This CDR3 region has 14 residues. V lost 7 bases to trimming and J lost 3 bases, with 15 bases between them. Germline lookup yields CDR1 LNHDA and CDR2 SQIVND (reference sequence). The CDR3 is CASKSTSGDYGYTF. For the CDR3, the DNA is TGTGCCAGTAAATCGACTTCGGGGGACTATGGCTACACCTTC.

The chain uses TRBV6-5 and TRBJ2-1; the match to TRBD2 covers 8 bases. Germline V lookup: CDR1 MNHEY, CDR2 SVGAGI. V dropped 7 bases and J dropped 7; count of bases not matched to a gene: 12. This CDR3 region has 15 residues. CDR3 coding DNA: TGTGCCAGCACCCGGACTGGACTAGCTACGAATGAGCAGTTCTTC. This codes for CASTRTGLATNEQFF.

The rearrangement uses TRBV4-3 and TRBJ2-7; 10 nucleotides line up with TRBD2. Trimming took 0 bases from V and 8 from J; bases not matched to a gene: 13. Germline assignment: CDR1 LGHNA and CDR2 YSLEER. CDR3 length: 17 residues. This CDR3 reads CASSQEVRASGSGKQYF. CDR3 DNA: TGCGCCAGCAGCCAAGAAGTGCGGGCTAGCGGGAGTGGCAAGCAGTACTTC.

With regard to this clone: One base away lies a much larger clone, so this may be a sequencing read error. The V gene is TRBV5-6, the J gene TRBJ2-5; D remains ambiguous. This CDR3 has 11 amino acids. From germline, CDR1 is SGHDT and CDR2 YYEEEE. Trimming stripped 3 bases from V and 0 bases from J, with 0 bases between. This CDR3 is CASSYQETQYF. The CDR3 DNA reads TGTGCCAGCAGCTACCAAGAGACCCAGTACTTC.

Regarding this clone: The same CDR3 arises from other DNA sequences in this sample as well. V gene TRBV28 combines with J gene TRBJ1-1; the D gene is possibly TRBD1 (5 bases). This CDR3 has 15 residues. V lost 6 bases and J lost 0, with 14 bases in between. CDR1 and CDR2 from the germline V gene are MDHEN and SYDVKM. The CDR3 protein is CASSSPGRMNTEAFF. The DNA of the CDR3 is TGTGCCAGCAGCTCCCCGGGACGGATGAACACTGAAGCTTTCTTT.

The chain carries TRBV10-1 and TRBJ2-5; no reliable D call. This CDR3 has 12 amino acids. Germline values: CDR1 WNHNN, CDR2 SYGVQD (reference sequence). V was clipped by 5 bases and J by 5 bases, with 9 bases between them. DNA of the CDR3: TGCGCCAGCAGTAAAGATTTGGAGACCCAGTACTTC. Amino acid sequence: CASSKDLETQYF.

The CDR3 sequence is CASSYAPGSNTGELFF. The CDR3 DNA reads as TGTGCCAGCAGTTACGCCCCTGGGTCGAACACCGGGGAGCTGTTTTTT. The chain links TRBV6-5 to TRBJ2-2, with D uncertain. CDR1 MNHEY and CDR2 SVGAGI come from the germline V gene. The V end was cut by 2 bases, the J end by 0 bases, with 10 bases between. CDR3 length: 16 residues.

This chain connects TRBV28 to TRBJ1-2; D perhaps matches TRBD1 (5 bases). V lost 8 bases to trimming and J lost 7 bases, with 11 bases between them. The CDR3 length is 11 residues. CDR1 and CDR2 from the germline V gene are MDHEN and SYDVKM. For the CDR3, the DNA is TGTGCCAGCGAGGGAAGGGGTGGCTACACCTTC. The encoded protein is CASEGRGGYTF.

The chain combines TRBV5-1 with TRBJ2-1; weak D call: TRBD2 (6 bases). Per germline, CDR1 SGHRS and CDR2 YFSETQ. The V end lost 2 bases, the J end lost 4 bases, and 13 bases lay between the germline ends. This CDR3 is built from 15 residues. The DNA for the CDR3 is TGCGCCAGCAGCTTCTCCGCCGGGGGATACAATGAGCAGTTCTTC. As protein: CASSFSAGGYNEQFF. The full variable domain, rest sourced from reference TRBV5-1 and TRBJ2-1, is KAGVTQTPRYLIKTRGQQVTLSCSPISGHRSVSWYQQTPGQGLQFLFEYFSETQRNKGNFPGRFSGRQFSNSRSEMNVSTLELGDSALYLCASSFSAGGYNEQFFGPGTRLTVL.

The V and J genes are TRBV5-6 and TRBJ2-2; D uncertain. CDR3 length: 19 amino acids. Germline V gene data show CDR1 as SGHDT and CDR2 as YYEEEE. Trimming removed 6 bases from V and 4 bases from J, with 28 bases in between. CDR3 sequence reads: CASNIRRTKRVGGTGELFF. The CDR3 nucleotides read TGTGCCAGCAACATCCGAAGAACTAAACGGGTGGGTGGCACCGGGGAGCTGTTTTTT.

This rearrangement joins TRBV5-1 to TRBJ1-4, with D possibly being TRBD1 (5 bases). Trimming stripped 0 bases from V and 4 bases from J, with 10 bases between. The CDR3 contains 15 residues. Germline V gene lookup returns CDR1 SGHRS and CDR2 YFSETQ. The CDR3 bases are TGCGCCAGCAGCTTGGTAGGGGAGGTTAATGAAAAACTGTTTTTT. It is translated as CASSLVGEVNEKLFF.

The genes are TRBV10-1 and TRBJ2-5; D is ambiguous. The CDR3 spans 12 residues. The V gene's germline CDR1 is WNHNN and CDR2 SYGVQD (reference sequence). The ends were cut back, 3 bases at V and 4 bases at J, with 6 bases in the middle. Written as DNA, the CDR3 is TGCGCCAGCAGTGATGGGGTAGAGACCCAGTACTTC. Translation gives CASSDGVETQYF.

The chain employs TRBV7-2 and TRBJ2-5, with 13 bases fitting TRBD2. The length of the CDR3 is 17 residues. In germline, CDR1 is SGHTA, CDR2 FQGNSA. V lost 5 bases and J lost 5; bases outside the gene matches: 11. The CDR3 loop is CASSRIRTSGSSETQYF. The CDR3 bases are TGTGCCAGCAGCCGAATCAGGACTAGCGGGAGTAGTGAGACCCAGTACTTC.

Details on this clone: Other DNA sequences in the same sample also yield this CDR3. CDR3 region: CASSPGPNEKLFF. The CDR3 nucleotides are TGTGCCAGCTCACCGGGCCCAAATGAAAAACTGTTTTTT. The chain has TRBV18 and TRBJ1-4; no clear D gene. Trimming removed 3 bases at V and 5 bases at J, with 7 bases between. The length of the CDR3 is 13 residues. CDR1 is KGHSH, CDR2 LQKENI, per germline. Based on the CDR3 plus reference TRBV18 and TRBJ1-4, the full variable domain is NAGVMQNPRHLVRRRGQEARLRCSPMKGHSHVYWYRQLPEEGLKFMVYLQKENIIDESGMPKERFSAEFPKEGPSILRIQQVVRGDSAAYFCASSPGPNEKLFFGSGTQLSVL.

The chain links TRBV14 to TRBJ2-2, with a weak D call TRBD2 (6 bases). Trimming took 4 bases from V and 4 from J, leaving 13 bases between them. Germline V gives CDR1 SGHDN, CDR2 FVKESK. The CDR3 spans 15 residues. CDR3 coding DNA: TGTGCCAGCAGCCCTCAACTAGCTCCCACCGGGGAGCTGTTTTTT. Its protein is CASSPQLAPTGELFF.

This clone was seen a single time. The V gene is TRBV2, the J gene TRBJ2-3, with TRBD2 identical over 9 bases. Germline V gene lookup returns CDR1 SNHLY and CDR2 FYNNEI. V trimming: 3 bases; J trimming: 4 bases; junction bases outside the gene matches: 8. This CDR3 is built from 16 residues. The CDR3 DNA is TGTGCCAGCAGTGACCGCCTCGCGGGAGGGGCAGATACGCAGTATTTT. Encoded protein: CASSDRLAGGADTQYF.

For this clone: A far larger clone is only one base removed, so a read error is likely. The sample has other DNA sequences that encode this CDR3 too. This chain uses TRBV30 with TRBJ1-1, with D perhaps TRBD1 (6 bases). The germline CDR1 and CDR2 sequences are GTSNPN and SVGIG (reference sequence). This CDR3 has 12 residues. As DNA, the CDR3 is TGTGCATGGAGTAGACAGGCGAATGAAGCTTTCTTT. It yields the protein CAWSRQANEAFF.

The rearrangement uses TRBV19 and TRBJ2-2; 7 bases line up with TRBD1. This CDR3 is built from 14 residues. Per the germline V gene, CDR1 is LNHDA and CDR2 is SQIVND (reference sequence). The J segment lost 4 bases and the V segment lost 2 bases, leaving 1 base of the junction unmatched. In DNA form, the CDR3 reads TGTGCCAGTAGTATAAGGACAGGCACCGGGGAGCTGTTTTTT. Translation gives CASSIRTGTGELFF.

The chain recombines TRBV5-1 with TRBJ2-2; no firm D call. Per germline, CDR1 SGHRS and CDR2 YFSETQ. Between the trimmed V and J ends, which lost 6 bases and 4 bases, there was a span of 10 bases. CDR3 length: 13 amino acids. CDR3 loop: CASTQVGTGELFF. CDR3 nucleotide sequence: TGCGCCAGCACCCAGGTCGGCACCGGGGAGCTGTTTTTT.

This clone was detected a few times. Other DNA sequences in this sample translate to the same CDR3. This chain uses TRBV28 with TRBJ2-7; no clear D gene. CDR1 is MDHEN and CDR2 is SYDVKM in the germline V gene. The CDR3 runs to 12 residues. Trimming removed 7 bases from V and 3 bases from J, with 10 bases in between. The CDR3 protein is CASTSMSYEQYF. In DNA, the CDR3 is TGTGCCAGCACCTCCATGAGCTACGAGCAGTACTTC.

Points on this clone: The sample holds other DNA sequences that translate to the same CDR3. V gene TRBV18 combines with J gene TRBJ1-4; D remains unclear. V dropped 2 bases and J dropped 2 bases, with 3 bases sitting between them. There are 13 residues in the CDR3. Germline V lookup: CDR1 KGHSH, CDR2 LQKENI. The CDR3 loop is CASSPGTNEKLFF. CDR3 bases: TGTGCCAGCTCACCAGGGACTAATGAAAAACTGTTTTTT.

The chain couples TRBV5-4 to TRBJ2-5, with D possibly TRBD1 on 6 matching bases. Per the germline V gene, CDR1 is SGHNT and CDR2 is YYREEE (reference sequence). Trimming left V 0 bases short and J 2 bases short, with 11 bases between. The CDR3 runs to 15 residues. The CDR3 region has the DNA TGTGCCAGCAGCTTGGCCGGGACATTGCAAGAGACCCAGTACTTC. Translating it yields CASSLAGTLQETQYF.

The chain joins TRBV5-1 to TRBJ2-2; D is tentatively TRBD1 or TRBD2 (5 bases each). CDR1 is SGHRS and CDR2 is YFSETQ in the germline V gene. V was shortened by 3 bases and J by 4 bases, with 16 bases between the two germline ends. The CDR3 covers 16 residues. The CDR3 DNA is TGCGCCAGCAGCTCAACTCCAGGGAGCGGCACCGGGGAGCTGTTTTTT. This translates into CASSSTPGSGTGELFF. Combining the CDR3 with reference TRBV5-1 and TRBJ2-2 gives the whole variable domain KAGVTQTPRYLIKTRGQQVTLSCSPISGHRSVSWYQQTPGQGLQFLFEYFSETQRNKGNFPGRFSGRQFSNSRSEMNVSTLELGDSALYLCASSSTPGSGTGELFFGEGSRLTVL.

V is TRBV25-1 and J is TRBJ1-3, with TRBD1 as a possible D gene (5 bases). V gave up 3 bases and J gave up 7 bases, with 16 bases separating them. The CDR3 totals 15 residues. Germline loops: CDR1 MGHDK, CDR2 SYGVNS. This CDR3 reads CASSELGPLGNTIYF. In DNA form, the CDR3 reads TGTGCCAGCAGTGAGTTGGGACCGCTCGGTAACACCATATATTTT.